The clone carrying this T cell receptor beta chain appeared a few times. Its antigen is not identified. These data belong to a study of vaccination effects on CD4 cells after COVID-19. After expansion with viral peptide pools in the ViraFEST assay, antigen-specific CD4+ T cells were sequenced. Cultured cells yielded isolated CD4+ T cells after less than 11 days. Vaccine recipients, nucleocapsid antibody negative, had no prior SARS-CoV-2 infection. Approximately 2 million PBMC were placed in each well, which was supplemented with approximately 9.2 IU/ml IL-2 and approximately 9.2 ug/ml peptides. The assay was immunoSEQ multiplex PCR, and TCRdb's table has in-frame clones only and misses some. The sample holds 71,000 or so clones, approximately 79% seen once. Study-level results: Late post-vaccination, clones induced by infection and those induced by vaccine underwent marked clonal contraction. Common cold coronavirus cross-reactivity was shown by only 1 of 255 vaccine-induced clones in healthy vaccinees.

Trimming shortened V by 0 bases and J by 0 bases, and 8 bases separated the two germline ends. Looked up from germline, CDR1 is MNHEY and CDR2 is SVGEGT. This CDR3 has 16 residues. The chain links TRBV6-2 or TRBV6-3 to TRBJ2-2; D gene ambiguous. The sample was CD4+ T cells from PBMCs cultured with HCoV-OC43 spike peptides, taken before COVID-19 vaccination. Subset indicated: HCoV-OC43 spike overlapping peptide pool stimulation. The receptor comes from a human donor who received a COVID-19 vaccine. CDR3 amino acids: CASSYSFGPNTGELFF. DNA of the CDR3: TGTGCCAGCAGTTACTCCTTCGGCCCGAACACCGGGGAGCTGTTTTTT.